The rows below give T cell receptor beta chains drawn from one sample of a study of T-cell reconstitution after alpha-beta-depleted transplantation in children. Using its own MiXCR run on the PCR reads, TCRdb lists one record per CDR3 protein. The table includes hundreds of thousands of distinct CDR3 sequences, about 12% detected once. Sample: PBMCs, taken before TCRalphabeta/CD19-depleted stem cell transplant. The receptors were gathered from a girl aged 2-9 years with congenital amegakaryocytic thrombocytopenia, due to receive a stem cell transplant. Each CDR3 is given with its conserved first and last residue. A D gene is named only where the DNA matches it firmly. Not every row has a clone size; where given, it reads once, few, many or a size class.

cdr3_aa cdr3_nt j_call d_call cdr3_length clone_size v_call
CASNRSAFF TGTGCCAGCAACCGGAGCGCTTTCTTT TRBJ1-1 NA 9 many TRBV12-3/TRBV12-4
CSAREERGNTEAFF TGCAGTGCTAGAGAAGAACGGGGTAACACTGAAGCTTTCTTT TRBJ1-1 NA 14 many TRBV20-1
CASSQVRSEQFF TGTGCCAGCAGCCAAGTCAGGAGTGAGCAGTTCTTC TRBJ2-1 NA 12 many TRBV14
CASSYRGETQYF TGTGCCAGCAGCTACAGGGGAGAGACCCAGTACTTC TRBJ2-5 TRBD1 12 many TRBV7-9
CASKPRISGNTIYF TGTGCCAGCAAACCCCGGATCTCTGGAAACACCATATATTTT TRBJ1-3 NA 14 few TRBV14
CASSLEGSRDLSYEQYF TGTGCCAGCAGCTTAGAAGGAAGTAGGGACTTATCCTACGAGCAGTACTTC TRBJ2-7 NA 17 many TRBV7-6
CATSGGKYNEQFF TGTGCCACCAGCGGGGGAAAATACAATGAGCAGTTCTTC TRBJ2-1 NA 13 NA TRBV15
CAISENHEQYF TGTGCCATCAGCGAAAACCACGAGCAGTACTTC TRBJ2-7 NA 11 many TRBV10-3
CSVEVTGQDIQYF TGCAGCGTTGAAGTCACAGGGCAGGACATTCAGTACTTC TRBJ2-4 NA 13 many TRBV29-1
CASSSGLADPSEQYF TGCGCCAGCAGCTCAGGACTAGCGGATCCTTCCGAGCAGTACTTC TRBJ2-7 TRBD2 15 many TRBV5-1
CASGTDNEKLFF TGCGCCAGCGGGACAGATAATGAAAAACTGTTTTTT TRBJ1-4 TRBD1 12 many TRBV10-1
CASSQPSGRALDNEQFF TGCGCCAGCAGCCAGCCTAGCGGGAGGGCCCTCGACAATGAGCAGTTCTTC TRBJ2-1 TRBD2 17 few TRBV4-1
CASSSQGRETQYF TGTGCCAGCAGTTCGCAGGGGCGAGAGACCCAGTACTTC TRBJ2-5 NA 13 many TRBV6-5
CASSLPRLAETKNIQYF TGTGCCAGCAGCTTACCGCGGCTAGCGGAGACCAAAAACATTCAGTACTTC TRBJ2-4 TRBD2 17 few TRBV7-9
CSAREVDTQYF TGCAGTGCTAGAGAAGTAGATACGCAGTATTTT TRBJ2-3 NA 11 few TRBV20-1
CASSQDGSGELFF TGCGCCAGCAGCCAAGATGGGTCCGGGGAGCTGTTTTTT TRBJ2-2 NA 13 few TRBV4-1
CSAYGGDTQYF TGCAGTGCGTACGGGGGGGATACGCAGTATTTT TRBJ2-3 TRBD2 11 many TRBV20-1
CASSAYFGQGGGGPQETQYF TGCGCCAGCAGCGCTTACTTTGGACAGGGGGGCGGAGGACCCCAAGAGACCCAGTACTTC TRBJ2-5 TRBD1 20 few TRBV5-1
CAISVSNYGYTF TGTGCCATCAGTGTTTCCAACTATGGCTACACCTTC TRBJ1-2 NA 12 many TRBV10-3
CCARWPSRRENLEQYF TGCTGTGCTAGATGGCCTTCCCGCCGGGAGAATCTCGAGCAGTACTTC TRBJ2-7 NA 16 NA TRBV20-1
CASSFSRAYNEQFF TGCGCCAGCAGCTTCTCCCGGGCCTACAATGAGCAGTTCTTC TRBJ2-1 NA 14 many TRBV5-1
CSASPASGSTSYNEQFF TGCAGTGCTAGTCCCGCTAGCGGGTCTACCTCCTACAATGAGCAGTTCTTC TRBJ2-1 TRBD2 17 few TRBV20-1
CASRSQSRGYTEAFF TGTGCCAGCCGATCCCAGAGCAGGGGCTACACTGAAGCTTTCTTT TRBJ1-1 NA 15 few TRBV28
CASSLAGEWADTQYF TGTGCCAGCAGCTTAGCCGGGGAATGGGCAGATACGCAGTATTTT TRBJ2-3 NA 15 NA TRBV7-6
CASSLYREGDEKLFF TGTGCCAGCAGTTTGTATCGGGAGGGGGATGAAAAACTGTTTTTT TRBJ1-4 NA 15 NA TRBV28
CSARSRLTSGKETQYF TGCAGTGCTAGGAGTAGGTTGACTAGCGGAAAAGAGACCCAGTACTTC TRBJ2-5 TRBD2 16 few TRBV20-1
CATSRTSSGNYGYTF TGTGCCACCAGCAGAACCTCATCAGGGAACTATGGCTACACCTTC TRBJ1-2 NA 15 many TRBV15
CATSRDRLGNQPQHF TGTGCCACCAGCAGAGATCGATTGGGGAATCAGCCCCAGCATTTT TRBJ1-5 NA 15 few TRBV15
CASTPSNTEAFF TGTGCCAGCACCCCCTCGAACACTGAAGCTTTCTTT TRBJ1-1 NA 12 many TRBV7-9
CATGGRTVNEQFF TGTGCCACCGGCGGGAGGACTGTGAATGAGCAGTTCTTC TRBJ2-1 TRBD2 13 NA TRBV24-1
CASSQGQSSYNEQFF TGCGCCAGCAGCCAGGGACAGAGCTCCTACAATGAGCAGTTCTTC TRBJ2-1 TRBD1 15 many TRBV5-1
CSARGVGTLSSYEQYF TGCAGTGCTAGAGGTGTGGGCACGCTGAGCTCCTACGAGCAGTACTTC TRBJ2-7 NA 16 few TRBV20-1
CSARARSQYF TGCAGTGCTAGAGCGAGGTCCCAGTACTTC TRBJ2-5 NA 10 NA TRBV20-1
CASSPTGGHTEAFF TGTGCCAGCAGCCCAACAGGGGGCCACACTGAAGCTTTCTTT TRBJ1-1 TRBD1 14 few TRBV7-3
CASSSPDRGSNTEAFF TGCGCCAGCAGCTCTCCGGACAGGGGCTCGAACACTGAAGCTTTCTTT TRBJ1-1 TRBD1 16 many TRBV5-1
CASSRLRGPGKRLSEKLFF TGTGCCAGCAGCCGCCTAAGGGGCCCTGGGAAGAGATTAAGTGAAAAACTGTTTTTT TRBJ1-4 NA 19 many TRBV28
CASSQVSGQPQHF TGTGCCAGCAGCCAAGTATCCGGCCAGCCCCAGCATTTT TRBJ1-5 NA 13 NA TRBV3-1
CASREGAGELFF TGTGCCAGCAGAGAAGGGGCCGGGGAGCTGTTTTTT TRBJ2-2 NA 12 few TRBV2
CASSQQTSNEQFF TGTGCCAGCAGCCAACAGACTAGCAATGAGCAGTTCTTC TRBJ2-1 NA 13 NA TRBV4-2
CSARMVSEGEKLFF TGCAGTGCTAGGATGGTCTCAGAGGGGGAAAAACTGTTTTTT TRBJ1-4 NA 14 few TRBV20-1
CASSYNEQFF TGTGCCAGCAGCTACAATGAGCAGTTCTTC TRBJ2-1 NA 10 many TRBV7-2
CASQQDSGAYNEQFF TGTGCCAGCCAGCAAGATAGCGGGGCCTACAATGAGCAGTTCTTC TRBJ2-1 TRBD2 15 many TRBV9
CASSTGLGGNEQFF TGTGCCAGCAGCACCGGACTAGGCGGCAATGAGCAGTTCTTC TRBJ2-1 TRBD2 14 few TRBV11-1
CASSLRGDREQYF TGTGCCAGCAGCCTGAGGGGGGATCGGGAGCAGTACTTC TRBJ2-7 NA 13 few TRBV7-8
CASSLAVLPDYGYTF TGTGCCAGCAGCTTAGCCGTGTTGCCGGACTATGGCTACACCTTC TRBJ1-2 NA 15 many TRBV11-2
CASSIASPYEQYF TGCGCCAGCAGTATCGCCAGCCCCTACGAGCAGTACTTC TRBJ2-7 NA 13 many TRBV5-1
CASSPQNRGGTGELFF TGTGCCAGCAGCCCACAAAACAGGGGGGGAACCGGGGAGCTGTTTTTT TRBJ2-2 NA 16 NA TRBV11-3
CASSPVLQGMVYNEQFF TGTGCCAGCTCACCAGTCTTACAGGGGATGGTCTACAATGAGCAGTTCTTC TRBJ2-1 TRBD1 17 NA TRBV18
CSVAGGNTIYF TGCAGCGTTGCTGGGGGAAACACCATATATTTT TRBJ1-3 NA 11 many TRBV29-1
CASSETAPKGGELFF TGTGCCAGCAGTGAAACGGCCCCTAAGGGCGGGGAGCTGTTTTTT TRBJ2-2 NA 15 few TRBV28
CASSLMGQSSSYEQYF TGCGCCAGCAGCTTGATGGGACAGTCGAGCTCCTACGAGCAGTACTTC TRBJ2-7 TRBD1 16 many TRBV5-1
CASSLASRVQFF TGTGCCAGCAGCTTGGCGAGTAGGGTGCAGTTCTTC TRBJ2-1 NA 12 NA TRBV5-6
CASSSPWTGTNKQFF TGTGCCAGCAGTTCCCCTTGGACAGGCACGAATAAGCAGTTCTTC TRBJ2-1 TRBD1 15 many TRBV6-5
CSVAGEEKLFF TGCAGCGTTGCGGGAGAAGAGAAACTGTTTTTT TRBJ1-4 NA 11 many TRBV29-1
CASSDGQGTDTQYF TGTGCCAGCAGTGACGGACAGGGCACAGATACGCAGTATTTT TRBJ2-3 TRBD1 14 many TRBV6-4
CSASIGRSAYEQYF TGCAGTGCTAGTATAGGGCGTTCGGCCTACGAGCAGTACTTC TRBJ2-7 NA 14 many TRBV20-1
CASSLEPFADTQYF TGCGCCAGCAGCTTGGAGCCCTTCGCAGATACGCAGTATTTT TRBJ2-3 NA 14 few TRBV5-1